A single sample gave rise to the 2 T cell receptor beta chains below, sequenced in a study of T cells in Graves' hyperthyroidism and ophthalmopathy. Template material for amplifying TCR beta CDR3 regions consisted of RNA transcripts. A set of HTBI primers served as the primers for a first-round RT-PCR of the TCR CDR3. TCRdb itself ran the multiplex PCR reads through MiXCR, one entry per CDR3 protein. The table lists about 380,000 distinct CDR3 sequences, approximately 13% of them singletons. The sample consisted of blood. These TCRs come from a young man with Graves' hyperthyroidism that later progressed to Graves' ophthalmopathy.

The genes are TRBV5-1 and TRBJ1-2; D may be TRBD1 (6 bases). Per the germline V gene, CDR1 is SGHRS and CDR2 is YFSETQ. The CDR3 has 15 residues. With 1 base removed from V and 1 base from J, the gap between germline ends came to 11 bases. The CDR3 DNA reads TGCGCCAGCAGCTTGCCTCCGGACAGTAACTATGGCTACACCTTC. Translating it yields CASSLPPDSNYGYTF. Supplemented by reference TRBV5-1 and TRBJ1-2, the full variable domain reads KAGVTQTPRYLIKTRGQQVTLSCSPISGHRSVSWYQQTPGQGLQFLFEYFSETQRNKGNFPGRFSGRQFSNSRSEMNVSTLELGDSALYLCASSLPPDSNYGYTFGSGTRLTVV.

The V and J genes are TRBV3-1 and TRBJ2-7, with 8 positions matching TRBD2. CDR1 is LGHDT and CDR2 is YNNKEL in the germline V gene (reference sequence). This CDR3 spans 15 amino acids. Trimming cost V 5 bases and J 2 bases; bases outside gene matches: 8. The CDR3, as DNA: TGTGCCAGCAGCTACAGGACTAGCCCGACCTACGAGCAGTACTTC. This codes for CASSYRTSPTYEQYF.